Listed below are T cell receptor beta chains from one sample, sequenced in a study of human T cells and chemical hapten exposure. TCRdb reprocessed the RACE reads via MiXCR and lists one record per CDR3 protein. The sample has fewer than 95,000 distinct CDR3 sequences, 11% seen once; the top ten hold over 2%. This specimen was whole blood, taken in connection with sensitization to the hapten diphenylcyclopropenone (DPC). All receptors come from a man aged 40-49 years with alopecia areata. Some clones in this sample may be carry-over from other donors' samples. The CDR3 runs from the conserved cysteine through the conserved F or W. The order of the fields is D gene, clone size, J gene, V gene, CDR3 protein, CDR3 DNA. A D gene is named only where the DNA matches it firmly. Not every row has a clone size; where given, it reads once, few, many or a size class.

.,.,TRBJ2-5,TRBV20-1,CSGTPVGSKTQYF,TGCAGCGGGACCCCCGTAGGATCGAAGACCCAGTACTTC
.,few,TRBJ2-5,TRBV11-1,CASSLDPGTETQYF,TGTGCCAGCAGCTTAGACCCAGGGACCGAGACCCAGTACTTC
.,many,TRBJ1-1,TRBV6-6,CASSYGTLTEAFF,TGTGCCAGCAGTTACGGTACCCTGACTGAAGCTTTCTTT
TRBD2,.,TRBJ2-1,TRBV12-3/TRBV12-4,CASSGLAGGPNEQFF,TGTGCCAGCAGTGGTCTAGCGGGAGGACCCAATGAGCAGTTCTTC
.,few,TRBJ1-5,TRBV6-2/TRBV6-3,CAKNRGVYQPQHF,TGTGCCAAAAACCGGGGCGTCTACCAGCCCCAGCATTTT
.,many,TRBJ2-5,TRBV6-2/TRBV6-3,CASSPRLGGETQYF,TGTGCCAGCAGTCCACGCTTGGGAGGAGAGACCCAGTACTTC
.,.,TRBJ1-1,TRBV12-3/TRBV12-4,CANTMGGPEAFF,TGTGCCAACACGATGGGGGGGCCTGAAGCTTTCTTT
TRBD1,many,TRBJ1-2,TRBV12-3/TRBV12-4,CASSSGGRYGYTF,TGTGCCAGCAGTTCAGGGGGCAGATATGGCTACACCTTC
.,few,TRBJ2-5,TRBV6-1,CASGVQGYETQYF,TGTGCCAGCGGAGTACAGGGTTACGAGACCCAGTACTTC
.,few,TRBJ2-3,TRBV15,CATARDLDTQYF,TGTGCCACCGCGCGGGACTTAGATACGCAGTATTTT
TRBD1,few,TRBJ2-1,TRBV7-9,CASSLQGGNYNEQFF,TGTGCCAGCAGCCTCCAAGGGGGCAATTACAATGAGCAGTTCTTC
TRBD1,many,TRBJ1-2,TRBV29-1,CSVGTGNGYTF,TGCAGCGTTGGGACAGGGAATGGCTACACCTTC
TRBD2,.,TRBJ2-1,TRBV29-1,CSGGGRYNEQFF,TGCAGCGGGGGGGGACGTTACAATGAGCAGTTCTTC
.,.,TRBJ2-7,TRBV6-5,CASSYGSGERVQYF,TGTGCCAGCAGTTACGGCTCAGGGGAGAGGGTGCAGTACTTC